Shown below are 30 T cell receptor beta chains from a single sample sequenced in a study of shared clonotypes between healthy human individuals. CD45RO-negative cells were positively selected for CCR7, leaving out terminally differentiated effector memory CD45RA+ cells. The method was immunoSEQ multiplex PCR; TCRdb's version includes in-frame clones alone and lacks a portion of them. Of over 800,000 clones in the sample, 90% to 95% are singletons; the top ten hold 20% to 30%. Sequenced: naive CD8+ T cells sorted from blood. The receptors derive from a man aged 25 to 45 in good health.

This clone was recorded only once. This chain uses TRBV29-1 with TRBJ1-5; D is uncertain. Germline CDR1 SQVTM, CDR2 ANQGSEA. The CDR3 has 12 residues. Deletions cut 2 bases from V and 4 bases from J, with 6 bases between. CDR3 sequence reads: CSVESENQPQHF. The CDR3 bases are TGCAGCGTTGAATCTGAGAATCAGCCCCAGCATTTT.

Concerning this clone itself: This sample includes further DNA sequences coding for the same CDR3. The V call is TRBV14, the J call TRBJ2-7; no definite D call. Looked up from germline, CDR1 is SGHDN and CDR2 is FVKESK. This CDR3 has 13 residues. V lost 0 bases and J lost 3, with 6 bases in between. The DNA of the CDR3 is TGTGCCAGCAGCCAAGAAAGCAGCTACGAGCAGTACTTC. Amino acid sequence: CASSQESSYEQYF. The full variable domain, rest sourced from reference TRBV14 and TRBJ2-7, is EAGVTQFPSHSVIEKGQTVTLRCDPISGHDNLYWYRRVMGKEIKFLLHFVKESKQDESGMPNNRFLAERTGGTYSTLKVQPAELEDSGVYFCASSQESSYEQYFGPGTRLTVT.

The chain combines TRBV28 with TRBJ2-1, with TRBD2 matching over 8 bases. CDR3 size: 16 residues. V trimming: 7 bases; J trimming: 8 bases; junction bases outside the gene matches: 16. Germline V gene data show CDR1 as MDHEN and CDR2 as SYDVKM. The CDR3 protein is CASTPPSPSGSYEQFF. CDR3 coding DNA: TGTGCCAGCACCCCCCCGTCGCCCAGCGGGAGCTATGAGCAGTTCTTC.

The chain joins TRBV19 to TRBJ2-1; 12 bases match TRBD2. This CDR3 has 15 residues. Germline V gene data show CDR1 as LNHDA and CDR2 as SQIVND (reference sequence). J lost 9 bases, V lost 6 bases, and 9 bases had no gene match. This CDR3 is CASRSLAGGPGEQFF. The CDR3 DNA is TGTGCCAGTAGATCACTAGCGGGAGGTCCGGGTGAGCAGTTCTTC.

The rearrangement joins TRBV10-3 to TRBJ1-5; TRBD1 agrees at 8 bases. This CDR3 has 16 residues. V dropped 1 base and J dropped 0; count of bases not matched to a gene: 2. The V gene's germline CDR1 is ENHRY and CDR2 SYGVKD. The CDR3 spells CAISELGQDSNQPQHF. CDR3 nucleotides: TGTGCCATCAGTGAGTTGGGACAGGATAGCAATCAGCCCCAGCATTTT.

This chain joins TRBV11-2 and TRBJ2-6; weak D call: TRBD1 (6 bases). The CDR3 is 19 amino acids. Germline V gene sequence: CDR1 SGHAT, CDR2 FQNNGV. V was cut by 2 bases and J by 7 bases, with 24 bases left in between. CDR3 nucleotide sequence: TGTGCCAGCAGCTTACCGGTCGACAGGCCAGGTCTTGGTGCCAACGTCCTGACTTTC. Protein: CASSLPVDRPGLGANVLTF.

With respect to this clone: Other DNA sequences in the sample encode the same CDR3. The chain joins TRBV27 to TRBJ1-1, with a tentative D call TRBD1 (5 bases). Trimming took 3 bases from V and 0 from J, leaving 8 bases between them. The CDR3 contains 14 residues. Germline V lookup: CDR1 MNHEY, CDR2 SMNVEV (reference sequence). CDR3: CASSLGLMNTEAFF. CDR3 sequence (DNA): TGTGCCAGCAGTTTGGGACTGATGAACACTGAAGCTTTCTTT.

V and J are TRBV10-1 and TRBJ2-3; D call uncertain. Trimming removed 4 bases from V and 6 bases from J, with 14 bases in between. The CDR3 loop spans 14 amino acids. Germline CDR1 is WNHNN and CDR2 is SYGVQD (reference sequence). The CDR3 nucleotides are TGCGCCAGCAGTGTAGGCCTACCCGGCGATACGCAGTATTTT. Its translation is CASSVGLPGDTQYF.

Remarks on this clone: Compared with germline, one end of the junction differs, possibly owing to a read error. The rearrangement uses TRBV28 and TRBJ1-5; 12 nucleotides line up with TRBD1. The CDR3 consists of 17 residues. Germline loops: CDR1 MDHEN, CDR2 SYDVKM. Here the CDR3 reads CAGSRDRGRWLNQPQHF. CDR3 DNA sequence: TGTGCCGGCAGCCGGGACAGGGGGCGTTGGCTAAATCAGCCCCAGCATTTT.

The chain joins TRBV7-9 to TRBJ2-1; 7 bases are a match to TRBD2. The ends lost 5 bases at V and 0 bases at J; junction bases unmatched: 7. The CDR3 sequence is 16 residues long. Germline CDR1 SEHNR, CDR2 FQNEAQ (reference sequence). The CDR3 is CASSGHRGSSYNEQFF. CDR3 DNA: TGTGCCAGCAGCGGTCATCGCGGGAGCTCCTACAATGAGCAGTTCTTC.

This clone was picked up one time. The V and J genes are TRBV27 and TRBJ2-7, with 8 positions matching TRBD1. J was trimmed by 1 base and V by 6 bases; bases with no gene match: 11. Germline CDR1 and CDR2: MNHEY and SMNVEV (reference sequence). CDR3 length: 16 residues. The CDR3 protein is CASSVSTGEWSYEQYF. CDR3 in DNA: TGTGCCAGCAGCGTATCGACAGGGGAATGGTCCTACGAGCAGTACTTC.

This chain's CDR3 is CASSLAGLRGEEEQFF. The DNA of the CDR3 is TGTGCCAGCAGCTTAGCGGGTCTTCGAGGGGAGGAGGAGCAGTTCTTC. The chain couples TRBV7-2 to TRBJ2-1; tentative D call: TRBD2 (6 bases). Between the trimmed V and J ends, which lost 0 bases and 10 bases, there was a span of 19 bases. Germline assignment: CDR1 SGHTA and CDR2 FQGNSA. The CDR3 is made up of 16 amino acids.

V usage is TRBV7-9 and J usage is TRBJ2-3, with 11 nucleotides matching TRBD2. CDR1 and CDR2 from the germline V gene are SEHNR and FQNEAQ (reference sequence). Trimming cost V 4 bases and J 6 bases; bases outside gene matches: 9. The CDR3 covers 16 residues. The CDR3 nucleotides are TGTGCCAGCAGCTCAGGGACTAGCGGAACCAGGGATACGCAGTATTTT. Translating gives CASSSGTSGTRDTQYF.

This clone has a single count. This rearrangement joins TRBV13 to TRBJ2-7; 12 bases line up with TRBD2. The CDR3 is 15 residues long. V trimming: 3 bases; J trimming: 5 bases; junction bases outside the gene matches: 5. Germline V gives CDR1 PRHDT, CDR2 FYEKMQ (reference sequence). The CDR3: CASSFGTSGYHEQYF. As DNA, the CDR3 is TGTGCCAGCAGCTTTGGGACTAGCGGGTACCACGAGCAGTACTTC.

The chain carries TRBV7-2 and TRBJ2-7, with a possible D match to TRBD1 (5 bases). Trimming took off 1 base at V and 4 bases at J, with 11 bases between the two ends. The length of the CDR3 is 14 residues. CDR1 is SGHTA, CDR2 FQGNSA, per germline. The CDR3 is CASSLGGALYEQYF. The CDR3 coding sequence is TGTGCCAGCAGCTTAGGGGGCGCCCTTTACGAGCAGTACTTC. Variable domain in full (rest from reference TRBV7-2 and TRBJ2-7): GAGVSQSPSNKVTEKGKDVELRCDPISGHTALYWYRQSLGQGLEFLIYFQGNSAPDKSGLPSDRFSAERTGGSVSTLTIQRTQQEDSAVYLCASSLGGALYEQYFGPGTRLTVT.

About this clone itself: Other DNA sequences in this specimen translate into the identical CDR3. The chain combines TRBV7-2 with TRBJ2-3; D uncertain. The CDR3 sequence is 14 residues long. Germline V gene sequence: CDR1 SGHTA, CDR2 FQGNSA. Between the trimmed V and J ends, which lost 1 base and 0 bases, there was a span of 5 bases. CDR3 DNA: TGTGCCAGCAGCTTAGAAAGGAGCACAGATACGCAGTATTTT. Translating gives CASSLERSTDTQYF.

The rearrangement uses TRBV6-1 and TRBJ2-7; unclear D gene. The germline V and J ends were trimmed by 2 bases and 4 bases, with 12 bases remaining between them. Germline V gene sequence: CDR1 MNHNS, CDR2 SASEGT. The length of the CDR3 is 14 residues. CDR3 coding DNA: TGTGCCAGCAGTGAAACCCCCTTAGAGTACGAGCAGTACTTC. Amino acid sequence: CASSETPLEYEQYF.

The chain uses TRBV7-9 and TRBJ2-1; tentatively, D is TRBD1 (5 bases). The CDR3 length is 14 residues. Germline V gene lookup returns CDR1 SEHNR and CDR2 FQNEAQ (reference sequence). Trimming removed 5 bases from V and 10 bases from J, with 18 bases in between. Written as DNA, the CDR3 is TGTGCCAGCAGCGGGTCGGCAGGGCCTCGGGAGCAGTTCTTC. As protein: CASSGSAGPREQFF.

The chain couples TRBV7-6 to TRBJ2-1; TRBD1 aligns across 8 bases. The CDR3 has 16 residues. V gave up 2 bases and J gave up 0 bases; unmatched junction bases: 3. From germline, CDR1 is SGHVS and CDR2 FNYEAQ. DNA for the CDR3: TGTGCCAGCAGCTTATGGGACAGGAGCTCCTACAATGAGCAGTTCTTC. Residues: CASSLWDRSSYNEQFF.

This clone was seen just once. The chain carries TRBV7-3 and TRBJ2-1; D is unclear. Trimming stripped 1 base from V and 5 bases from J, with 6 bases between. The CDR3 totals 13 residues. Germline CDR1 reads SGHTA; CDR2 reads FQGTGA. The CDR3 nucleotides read TGTGCCAGCAGCTTAAGTGGCGACAATGAGCAGTTCTTC. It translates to CASSLSGDNEQFF.

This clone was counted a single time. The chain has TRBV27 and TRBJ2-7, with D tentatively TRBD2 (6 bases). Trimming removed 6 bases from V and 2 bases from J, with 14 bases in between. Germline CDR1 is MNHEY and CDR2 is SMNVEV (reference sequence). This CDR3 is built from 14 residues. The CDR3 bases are TGTGCCAGCAGGCCGGGACTGTCGGCCTACGAGCAGTACTTC. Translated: CASRPGLSAYEQYF.

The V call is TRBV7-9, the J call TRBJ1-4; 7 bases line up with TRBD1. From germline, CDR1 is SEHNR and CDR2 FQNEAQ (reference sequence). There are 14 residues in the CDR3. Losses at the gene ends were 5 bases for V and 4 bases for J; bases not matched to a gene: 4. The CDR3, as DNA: TGTGCCAGCAGCCGACAGGGAATTAATGAAAAACTGTTTTTT. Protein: CASSRQGINEKLFF. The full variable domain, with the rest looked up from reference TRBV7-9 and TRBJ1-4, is DTGVSQNPRHKITKRGQNVTFRCDPISEHNRLYWYRQTLGQGPEFLTYFQNEAQLEKSRLLSDRFSAERPKGSFSTLEIQRTEQGDSAMYLCASSRQGINEKLFFGSGTQLSVL.

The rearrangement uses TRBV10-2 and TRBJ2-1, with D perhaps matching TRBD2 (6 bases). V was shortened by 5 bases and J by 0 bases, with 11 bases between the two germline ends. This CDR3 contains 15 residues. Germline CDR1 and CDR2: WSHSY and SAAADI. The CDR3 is CASSLSGLSYNEQFF. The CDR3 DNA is TGCGCCAGCAGTCTTAGCGGACTCTCCTACAATGAGCAGTTCTTC.

DNA for the CDR3: TGCGCCAGCAGCCACCCAGAGGGGGGGTCCGGAGTGGCGATCGAAAAACTGTTTTTT. Residues: CASSHPEGGSGVAIEKLFF. The chain joins TRBV5-1 to TRBJ1-4; perhaps TRBD1 as D (6 bases). The germline gives CDR1 SGHRS, CDR2 YFSETQ. Between the trimmed V and J ends, which lost 4 bases and 8 bases, there was a span of 30 bases. There are 19 residues in the CDR3.

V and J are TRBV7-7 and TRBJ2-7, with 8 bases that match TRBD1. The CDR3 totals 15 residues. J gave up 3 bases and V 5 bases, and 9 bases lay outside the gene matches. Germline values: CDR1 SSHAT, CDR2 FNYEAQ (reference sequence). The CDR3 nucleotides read TGTGCCAGCAGCGCAGGGACAGGCAGCGGCTACGAGCAGTACTTC. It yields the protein CASSAGTGSGYEQYF.

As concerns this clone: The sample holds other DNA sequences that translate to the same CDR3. The CDR3 region has the DNA TGTGCCAGCAGCTTAACCTCTTACGAGCAGTACTTC. This translates into CASSLTSYEQYF. The rearrangement joins TRBV7-9 to TRBJ2-7; D not certain. The CDR3 is 12 amino acids. V lost 2 bases, J lost 4 bases, and 6 bases lay in between. Germline CDR1 reads SEHNR; CDR2 reads FQNEAQ (reference sequence).

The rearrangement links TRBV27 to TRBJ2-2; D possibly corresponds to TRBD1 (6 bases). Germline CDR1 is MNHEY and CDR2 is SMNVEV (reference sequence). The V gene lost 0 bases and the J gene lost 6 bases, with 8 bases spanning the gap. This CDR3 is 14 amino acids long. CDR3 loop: CASSLSSGAGELFF. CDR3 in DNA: TGTGCCAGCAGTTTATCATCAGGGGCCGGGGAGCTGTTTTTT.

The CDR3 region is CASSLLGPRLDSNQPQHF. For the CDR3, the DNA is TGTGCCAGCAGTTTACTAGGCCCGAGATTAGATAGCAATCAGCCCCAGCATTTT. The chain joins TRBV27 to TRBJ1-5; unclear D gene. The germline V gene has CDR1 MNHEY and CDR2 SMNVEV (reference sequence). The V and J ends lost 2 bases and 0 bases respectively, with 17 bases between them. CDR3 length equals 18 residues.

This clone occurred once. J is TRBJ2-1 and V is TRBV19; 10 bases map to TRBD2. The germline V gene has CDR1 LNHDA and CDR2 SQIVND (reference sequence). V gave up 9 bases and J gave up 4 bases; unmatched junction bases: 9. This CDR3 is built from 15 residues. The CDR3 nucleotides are TGTGCCAGCATACGGACTAGCGGACCATACAATGAGCAGTTCTTC. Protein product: CASIRTSGPYNEQFF.

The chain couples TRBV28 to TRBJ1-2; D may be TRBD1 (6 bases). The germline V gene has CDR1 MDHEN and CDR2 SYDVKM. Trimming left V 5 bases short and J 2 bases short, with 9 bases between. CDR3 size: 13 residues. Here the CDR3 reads CASSETGNYGYTF. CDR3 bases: TGTGCCAGCAGTGAGACAGGAAACTATGGCTACACCTTC.